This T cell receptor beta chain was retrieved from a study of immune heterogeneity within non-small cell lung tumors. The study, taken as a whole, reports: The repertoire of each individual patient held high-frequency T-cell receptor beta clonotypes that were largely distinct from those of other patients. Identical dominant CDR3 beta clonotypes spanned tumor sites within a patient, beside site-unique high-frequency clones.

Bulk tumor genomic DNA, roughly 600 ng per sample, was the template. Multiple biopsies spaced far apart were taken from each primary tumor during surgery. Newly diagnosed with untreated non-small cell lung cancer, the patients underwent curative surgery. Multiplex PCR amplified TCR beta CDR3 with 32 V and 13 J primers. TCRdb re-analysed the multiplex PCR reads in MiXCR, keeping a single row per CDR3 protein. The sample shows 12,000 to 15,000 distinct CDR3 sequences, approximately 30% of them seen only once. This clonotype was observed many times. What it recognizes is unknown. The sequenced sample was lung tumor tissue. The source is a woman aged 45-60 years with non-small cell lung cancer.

CDR3 sequence (DNA): TGTGCCAGCAGCTTAACAGGGACGGCAGATACGCAGTATTTT. Translated, it gives CASSLTGTADTQYF. The chain is built from TRBV11-2 and TRBJ2-3, with a possible D match to TRBD1 (6 bases). Germline V gives CDR1 SGHAT, CDR2 FQNNGV. The CDR3 spans 14 residues. V gave up 2 bases and J gave up 4 bases, with 10 bases separating them.